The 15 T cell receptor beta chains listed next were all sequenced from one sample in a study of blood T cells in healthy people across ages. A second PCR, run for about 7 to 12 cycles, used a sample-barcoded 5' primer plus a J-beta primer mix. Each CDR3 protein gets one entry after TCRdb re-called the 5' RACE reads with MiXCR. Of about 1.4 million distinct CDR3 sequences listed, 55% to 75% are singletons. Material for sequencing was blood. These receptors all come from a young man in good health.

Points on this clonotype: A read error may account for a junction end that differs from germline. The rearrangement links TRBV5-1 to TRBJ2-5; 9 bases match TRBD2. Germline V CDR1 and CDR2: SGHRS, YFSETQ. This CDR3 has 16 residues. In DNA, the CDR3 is TGCGCCAACAGCGGGGTCGCGGGAGGGATCTACAATGAGCAGTACTTC. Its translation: CANSGVAGGIYNEQYF.

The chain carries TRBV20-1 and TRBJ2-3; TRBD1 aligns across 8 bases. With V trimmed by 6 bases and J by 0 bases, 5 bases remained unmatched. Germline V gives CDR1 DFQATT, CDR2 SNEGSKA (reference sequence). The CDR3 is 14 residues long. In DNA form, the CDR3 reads TGCAGTGCCCCGGGACAGGCTAGCACAGATACGCAGTATTTT. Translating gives CSAPGQASTDTQYF.

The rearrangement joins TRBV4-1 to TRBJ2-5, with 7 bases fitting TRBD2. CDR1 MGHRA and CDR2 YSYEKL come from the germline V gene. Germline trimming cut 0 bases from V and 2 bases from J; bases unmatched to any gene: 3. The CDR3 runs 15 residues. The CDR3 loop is CASSQETGGQETQYF. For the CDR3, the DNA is TGCGCCAGCAGCCAAGAAACGGGAGGTCAAGAGACCCAGTACTTC.

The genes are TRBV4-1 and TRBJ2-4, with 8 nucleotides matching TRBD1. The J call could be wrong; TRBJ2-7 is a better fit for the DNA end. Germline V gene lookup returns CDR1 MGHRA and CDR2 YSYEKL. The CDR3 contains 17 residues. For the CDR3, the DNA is TGCGCCAGCAGCCAGATCGAGGGGCACAGGGGGTTTTACGAGCAGTACTTC. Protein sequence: CASSQIEGHRGFYEQYF.

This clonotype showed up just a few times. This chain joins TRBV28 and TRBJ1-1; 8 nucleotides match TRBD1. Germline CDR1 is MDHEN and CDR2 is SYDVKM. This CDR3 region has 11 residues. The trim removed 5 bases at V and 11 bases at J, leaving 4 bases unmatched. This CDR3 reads CASSRQGLAFF. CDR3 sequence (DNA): TGTGCCAGCAGTAGACAGGGGTTGGCTTTCTTT. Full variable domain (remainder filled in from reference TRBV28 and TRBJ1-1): DVKVTQSSRYLVKRTGEKVFLECVQDMDHENMFWYRQDPGLGLRLIYFSYDVKMKEKGDIPEGYSVSREKKERFSLILESASTNQTSMYLCASSRQGLAFFGQGTRLTVV.

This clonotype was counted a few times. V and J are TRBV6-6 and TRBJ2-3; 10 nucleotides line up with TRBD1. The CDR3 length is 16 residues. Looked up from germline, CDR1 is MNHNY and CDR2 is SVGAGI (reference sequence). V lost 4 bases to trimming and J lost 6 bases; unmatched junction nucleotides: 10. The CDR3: CASSSDGTGALDTQYF. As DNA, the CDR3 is TGTGCCAGCAGTTCAGACGGGACAGGGGCCCTTGATACGCAGTATTTT.

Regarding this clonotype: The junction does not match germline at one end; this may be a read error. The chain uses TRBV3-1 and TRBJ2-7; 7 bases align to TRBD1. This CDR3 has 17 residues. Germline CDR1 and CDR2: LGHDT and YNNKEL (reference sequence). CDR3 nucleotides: TGTGCCAGCAGCCAAGATAAAATGCAGACAGGGAGTGGCGAGAAGTACTTC. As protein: CASSQDKMQTGSGEKYF.

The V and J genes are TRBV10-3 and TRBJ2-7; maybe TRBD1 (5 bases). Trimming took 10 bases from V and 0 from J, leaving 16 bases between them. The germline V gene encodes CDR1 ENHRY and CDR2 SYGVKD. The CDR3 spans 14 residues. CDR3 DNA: TGTGCCACGCGAGACAGCGTCGACTCCTACGAGCAGTACTTC. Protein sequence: CATRDSVDSYEQYF.

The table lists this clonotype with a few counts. The CDR3: CASSSYLLAGGATDTQYF. DNA of the CDR3: TGCGCCAGCAGCTCATACCTACTAGCGGGGGGGGCCACAGATACGCAGTATTTT. This chain joins TRBV5-1 and TRBJ2-3; 13 bases are a match to TRBD2. CDR3 size: 18 residues. The trim removed 3 bases at V and 2 bases at J, leaving 9 bases unmatched. Germline V lookup: CDR1 SGHRS, CDR2 YFSETQ.

CDR3 DNA: TGCAGCGTTGAAGACAGGGAGGTCTACGAGCAGTACTTC. This translates into CSVEDREVYEQYF. The J gene is TRBJ2-7, the V gene TRBV29-1, with D perhaps TRBD2 (6 bases). The CDR3 length is 13 residues. CDR1 is SQVTM and CDR2 is ANQGSEA in the germline V gene. V was clipped by 0 bases and J by 3 bases, with 9 bases between them.

The DNA for the CDR3 is TGTGCCAGCAGTTTAGGAGTAACTACGCAGTATTTT. This encodes CASSLGVTTQYF. The gene calls are TRBV12-3 or TRBV12-4 and TRBJ2-3; D is uncertain. The V and J ends lost 1 base and 8 bases respectively, with 7 bases between them. The CDR3 totals 12 residues.

The CDR3 region has the DNA TGTGCCACCGACCCCGGACAGCCTGCTGGCGAGCAGTACTTC. Translation gives CATDPGQPAGEQYF. The chain combines TRBV28 with TRBJ2-7; possible D gene TRBD1, 6 bases. In germline, CDR1 is MDHEN, CDR2 SYDVKM. CDR3 size: 14 residues. Trimming shortened V by 10 bases and J by 6 bases, and 22 bases separated the two germline ends. Combining the CDR3 with reference TRBV28 and TRBJ2-7 gives the whole variable domain DVKVTQSSRYLVKRTGEKVFLECVQDMDHENMFWYRQDPGLGLRLIYFSYDVKMKEKGDIPEGYSVSREKKERFSLILESASTNQTSMYLCATDPGQPAGEQYFGPGTRLTVT.

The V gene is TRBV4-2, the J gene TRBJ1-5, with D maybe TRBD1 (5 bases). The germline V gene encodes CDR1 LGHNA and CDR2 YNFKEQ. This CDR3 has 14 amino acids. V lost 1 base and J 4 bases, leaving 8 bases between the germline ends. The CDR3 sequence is CASSQGGVNQPQHF. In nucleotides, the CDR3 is TGTGCCAGCAGCCAAGGGGGGGTTAATCAGCCCCAGCATTTT.

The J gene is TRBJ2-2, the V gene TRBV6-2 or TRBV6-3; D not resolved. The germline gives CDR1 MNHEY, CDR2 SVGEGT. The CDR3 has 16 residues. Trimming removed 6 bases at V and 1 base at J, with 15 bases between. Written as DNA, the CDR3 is TGTGCCAGCAGCCTAATCGAATGGGGGAACACCGGGGAGCTGTTTTTT. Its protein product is CASSLIEWGNTGELFF.

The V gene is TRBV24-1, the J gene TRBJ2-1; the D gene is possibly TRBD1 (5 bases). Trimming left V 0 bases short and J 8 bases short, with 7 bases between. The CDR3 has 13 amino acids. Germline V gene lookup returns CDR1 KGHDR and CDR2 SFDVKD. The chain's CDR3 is CATSDLRGYEQFF. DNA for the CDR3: TGTGCCACCAGTGATTTGAGGGGATATGAGCAGTTCTTC.